Listed below are T cell receptor beta chains from one sample, sequenced in a study of HIV-infected children after antiretroviral therapy interruption. TCRdb fed the 3' RACE reads into MiXCR, producing one record per CDR3 protein. The table has tens of thousands of distinct CDR3 sequences, around 4.5% seen once; the top ten hold roughly 0.7%. The starting material was CD45RA+ CD4+ T cells from PBMCs, pooled from several time points, obtained from a donor given antiretroviral therapy, either interrupted or continuous. These receptor sequences come from a pool of human donors with HIV. Each CDR3 is given with its conserved first and last residue. The order of the fields is clone size, V gene, D gene, J gene, CDR3 length, CDR3 protein, CDR3 DNA. D genes are given only for firm matches. Clone size is given for some rows only: seen once, a few or many times, or a class if the clone is expanded.

>many|TRBV2|NA|TRBJ2-7|15
CARPSAAVLSYEQYF
TGTGCCAGACCCTCAGCGGCAGTCCTATCCTACGAGCAGTACTTC
>few|TRBV23-1|NA|TRBJ2-7|17
CASSQNNLTRQDYEQYF
TGCGCCAGCAGTCAAAACAACCTAACCCGACAAGACTACGAGCAGTACTTC
>many|TRBV12-5|NA|TRBJ2-7|13
CASGLVTAYEQYF
TGTGCTAGTGGTTTGGTAACGGCCTACGAGCAGTACTTC
>many|TRBV4-1|NA|TRBJ1-4|16
CASSSPGGPAREKLFF
TGCGCCAGCAGCTCGCCGGGGGGCCCGGCACGTGAAAAACTGTTTTTT
>many|TRBV12-3/TRBV12-4|TRBD1|TRBJ2-1|15
CASSLGTGTYNEQFF
TGTGCCAGCAGTTTAGGGACAGGGACCTACAATGAGCAGTTCTTC
>many|TRBV7-3|TRBD2|TRBJ2-7|15
CASSQGLAPAYEQYF
TGTGCCAGCAGTCAGGGACTAGCCCCAGCCTACGAGCAGTACTTC
>NA|TRBV29-1|NA|TRBJ1-1|12
CSVLGPNTEAFF
TGCAGCGTCCTAGGCCCGAACACTGAAGCTTTCTTT
>many|TRBV4-1|NA|TRBJ1-2|20
CASSQEITQVSSISVYGYTF
TGCGCCAGCAGCCAAGAAATAACACAGGTGTCAAGTATAAGTGTCTATGGCTACACCTTC
>many|TRBV3-1|NA|TRBJ2-3|15
CASSQGLAHPDTQYF
TGTGCCAGCAGCCAAGGTCTAGCCCACCCAGATACGCAGTATTTT
>many|TRBV2|TRBD1|TRBJ2-7|14
CASSGQGKSYEQYF
TGTGCCAGCAGTGGACAGGGGAAATCCTACGAGCAGTACTTC
>many|TRBV10-3|NA|TRBJ1-2|12
CAIRTHSPGYTF
TGTGCCATCCGAACACACTCTCCTGGCTACACCTTC
>many|TRBV28|NA|TRBJ2-7|13
CASKVSYGYEQYF
TGTGCCAGCAAGGTATCATATGGGTACGAGCAGTACTTC
>few|TRBV11-2|NA|TRBJ2-5|12
CASSPLVETQYF
TGTGCCAGCAGCCCCCTCGTTGAGACCCAGTACTTC
>many|TRBV7-3|TRBD1|TRBJ1-6|15
CASSLTGTDNSPLHF
TGTGCCAGCAGCTTAACGGGGACAGATAATTCACCCCTCCACTTT
>NA|TRBV20-1|TRBD1|TRBJ2-3|16
CSAIMGRQGGSDTQYF
TGCAGTGCTATCATGGGCAGACAGGGGGGTTCAGATACGCAGTATTTT
>NA|TRBV6-6|TRBD1|TRBJ1-2|15
CASSYIQGAPGGYTF
TGTGCCAGCAGTTACATTCAGGGGGCGCCGGGTGGCTACACCTTC
>NA|TRBV6-5|NA|TRBJ1-6|15
CASSYGGPPDSPLHF
TGTGCCAGCAGTTACGGGGGTCCCCCTGATTCACCCCTCCACTTT
>many|TRBV5-6|NA|TRBJ1-6|14
CASSNRGYNSPLHF
TGTGCCAGCAGCAACCGTGGCTATAATTCACCCCTCCACTTT
>many|TRBV27|NA|TRBJ1-1|14
CASSLRTVNTEAFF
TGTGCCAGCAGTTTAAGGACAGTGAACACTGAAGCTTTCTTT
>many|TRBV28|TRBD1|TRBJ2-7|15
CASSIPGQGAREQYF
TGTGCCAGCAGTATCCCGGGACAGGGGGCAAGGGAGCAGTACTTC
>many|TRBV5-1|NA|TRBJ1-3|16
CASSEDRRDSGNTIYF
TGCGCCAGCAGCGAGGACAGAAGGGACTCTGGAAACACCATATATTTT
>NA|TRBV12-3/TRBV12-4|NA|TRBJ1-2|13
CASSRTGGRGYTF
TGTGCCAGCAGCAGAACAGGCGGAAGAGGCTACACCTTC
>many|TRBV6-1|TRBD1|TRBJ1-6|18
CASSEVPMPGQVNSPLHF
TGTGCCAGCAGCGAGGTACCTATGCCGGGACAGGTCAATTCACCCCTCCACTTT
>many|TRBV28|TRBD1|TRBJ2-4|12
CASSVQGNIQYF
TGTGCCAGCAGCGTACAGGGGAACATTCAGTACTTC
>many|TRBV12-3/TRBV12-4|NA|TRBJ2-1|12
CASSFLNNEQFF
TGTGCCAGCAGTTTTTTGAACAATGAGCAGTTCTTC